Below are 8 T cell receptor beta chains sequenced from a single sample in a study of blood T cell repertoires in COVID-19. Some clones are missing from TCRdb's copy, which holds only in-frame ones; the method was immunoSEQ multiplex PCR. The sample carries more than 110,000 clones, 70% to 80% recorded once. What was sequenced was peripheral blood. All receptors derive from a woman of 80 years or more with active or convalescent COVID-19.

The rearrangement joins TRBV5-4 to TRBJ2-4; the match to TRBD2 covers 15 bases. The germline CDR1 and CDR2 sequences are SGHNT and YYREEE (reference sequence). There are 18 residues in the CDR3. V trimming: 3 bases; J trimming: 2 bases; junction bases outside the gene matches: 6. CDR3 bases: TGTGCCAGCAGCTCGGGACTAGCGGGGGGCGGCTCCAAAAACATTCAGTACTTC. Amino acid sequence: CASSSGLAGGGSKNIQYF.

This clone was found once. The V gene is TRBV11-2, the J gene TRBJ1-6, with a possible D match to TRBD1 (5 bases). Germline lookup yields CDR1 SGHAT and CDR2 FQNNGV. V dropped 3 bases and J dropped 5 bases, with 11 bases sitting between them. This CDR3 has 15 residues. This CDR3 reads CASSLAGRNNSPLHF. DNA of the CDR3: TGTGCCAGCAGCTTGGCGGGGCGTAATAATTCACCCCTCCACTTT.

The chain carries TRBV7-9 and TRBJ2-4; tentatively, D is TRBD1 (6 bases). The length of the CDR3 is 14 residues. Trimming removed 4 bases from V and 3 bases from J, with 10 bases in between. CDR1 is SEHNR, CDR2 FQNEAQ, per germline (reference sequence). For the CDR3, the DNA is TGTGCCAGCAGCTCAGGACAGTACAAAAACATTCAGTACTTC. It codes for CASSSGQYKNIQYF.

This clone was counted only a few times. The CDR3: CASRPGPASNSPLHF. The CDR3 DNA reads as TGTGCCAGCAGACCAGGGCCAGCCTCTAATTCACCCCTCCACTTT. V usage is TRBV5-5 and J usage is TRBJ1-6, with D maybe TRBD1 (5 bases). This CDR3 is built from 15 residues. V lost 5 bases, J lost 6 bases, and 15 bases lay in between. CDR1 is SGHKS, CDR2 YYEKEE, per germline (reference sequence).

Remarks on this clone: An end of the junction does not agree with germline; a read error may underlie this. The gene calls are TRBV11-2 and TRBJ2-1, with 14 nucleotides matching TRBD2. The CDR3 has 19 amino acids. Germline V gives CDR1 SGHAT, CDR2 FQNNGV. The CDR3 nucleotides are TGTGCCAGCAGCTCCCGACTAGCGGGGGGGCCTTTCTCCCACAATGAGCAGTTCTTC. Protein sequence: CASSSRLAGGPFSHNEQFF.

This sequence joins TRBV6-5 and TRBJ1-1; D might be TRBD1 (6 bases). This CDR3 has 15 amino acids. Trimming took off 0 bases at V and 4 bases at J, with 12 bases between the two ends. Germline-derived CDR1 and CDR2 are MNHEY and SVGAGI. CDR3 residues: CASSYSWGLSTEAFF. Here the CDR3 DNA reads TGTGCCAGCAGTTACTCGTGGGGGCTGAGCACTGAAGCTTTCTTT.

The chain combines TRBV28 with TRBJ1-1; 7 nucleotides match TRBD1. CDR1 is MDHEN, CDR2 SYDVKM, per germline. The CDR3 is 16 amino acids. The trim removed 5 bases at V and 1 base at J, leaving 10 bases unmatched. CDR3 nucleotides: TGTGCCAGCAGTCTCGGACCGGGACAGCCGAACACTGAAGCTTTCTTT. It is translated as CASSLGPGQPNTEAFF.

The chain links TRBV6-5 to TRBJ2-3, with a weak D call TRBD1 (5 bases). The CDR3 covers 12 residues. Germline CDR1 and CDR2: MNHEY and SVGAGI. V dropped 6 bases and J dropped 11 bases, with 15 bases sitting between them. The CDR3 nucleotides are TGTGCCAGCAGGGCAGGGTCTTGGGAGCAGTATTTT. Residues: CASRAGSWEQYF.